The 17 T cell receptor beta chains presented below share a single source sample, sequenced in a study of blood T cells in healthy people across ages. With a J-beta primer mix and a sample-barcoded 5' primer, a second PCR ran about 6 to 11 cycles. One entry per CDR3 protein, called by TCRdb with MiXCR from the 5' RACE reads. The data hold hundreds of thousands of distinct CDR3 sequences, with around two fifths observed a single time. Source material: blood. These receptors were obtained from a man of 80 years or more in good health.

This clonotype was counted a few times. The genes are TRBV20-1 and TRBJ2-5; D perhaps matches TRBD2 (5 bases). Germline assignment: CDR1 DFQATT and CDR2 SNEGSKA (reference sequence). This CDR3 has 14 residues. This CDR3 is CSPRGGSYQETQYF. CDR3 in DNA: TGCAGCCCCCGGGGTGGTTCGTACCAAGAGACCCAGTACTTC.

The chain combines TRBV5-1 with TRBJ2-3; tentative D call: TRBD1 (6 bases). Germline CDR1 SGHRS, CDR2 YFSETQ. Trimming left V 4 bases short and J 2 bases short, with 14 bases between. This CDR3 comprises 15 residues. CDR3 loop: CASSGTPLSTDTQYF. The CDR3 nucleotides are TGCGCCAGCAGCGGGACACCTCTCTCCACAGATACGCAGTATTTT.

The rearrangement links TRBV5-6 to TRBJ2-1, with a possible D match to TRBD1 (5 bases). The CDR3 runs to 15 residues. Germline V gene lookup returns CDR1 SGHDT and CDR2 YYEEEE. Trimming pared 6 bases from V and 4 bases from J, leaving 17 bases between. Written as DNA, the CDR3 is TGTGCCAGCATCCCCCCCGACAAGGGGTACAATGAGCAGTTCTTC. This codes for CASIPPDKGYNEQFF.

V gene TRBV29-1 combines with J gene TRBJ2-5, with 7 bases aligning to TRBD1. This CDR3 is 13 amino acids long. V gave up 7 bases and J gave up 5 bases; unmatched junction bases: 10. Germline V gives CDR1 SQVTM, CDR2 ANQGSEA. The CDR3 region has the DNA TGCAGCGCCGGGACAGAGCGCGGGGAGACCCAGTACTTC. Its translation: CSAGTERGETQYF.

This clonotype was counted once. The chain links TRBV5-1 to TRBJ1-4; the D gene is possibly TRBD1 (6 bases). The length of the CDR3 is 18 residues. From germline, CDR1 is SGHRS and CDR2 YFSETQ. V was cut by 4 bases and J by 2 bases, with 21 bases left in between. The CDR3 region is CASSKGTPLSRTNEKLFF. CDR3 DNA sequence: TGCGCCAGCAGCAAAGGGACACCACTTTCGAGGACTAATGAAAAACTGTTTTTT. The full variable domain, in which reference TRBV5-1 and TRBJ1-4 provide the parts outside the CDR3, is KAGVTQTPRYLIKTRGQQVTLSCSPISGHRSVSWYQQTPGQGLQFLFEYFSETQRNKGNFPGRFSGRQFSNSRSEMNVSTLELGDSALYLCASSKGTPLSRTNEKLFFGSGTQLSVL.

Regarding this clonotype: An end of the junction does not agree with germline; a read error may underlie this. This sequence joins TRBV4-2 and TRBJ2-7; 8 positions agree with TRBD2. This CDR3 is built from 15 residues. Per the germline V gene, CDR1 is LGHNA and CDR2 is YNFKEQ. The CDR3 is CTSSRSGGSYNEQYF. The CDR3 bases are TGTACCAGCAGCCGGAGCGGGGGCTCCTACAATGAGCAGTACTTC.

The V call is TRBV28, the J call TRBJ2-3, with D possibly being TRBD2 (6 bases). Germline V gene sequence: CDR1 MDHEN, CDR2 SYDVKM. The CDR3 totals 14 residues. Trimming took 7 bases from V and 2 from J, leaving 13 bases between them. The CDR3 loop is CASTKGGNTDTQYF. The CDR3 nucleotides read TGTGCCAGCACCAAGGGAGGTAACACAGATACGCAGTATTTT.

This chain connects TRBV2 to TRBJ2-1; D is unresolved. The CDR3 has 16 amino acids. The germline gives CDR1 SNHLY, CDR2 FYNNEI. V gave up 5 bases and J gave up 4 bases, with 18 bases separating them. The CDR3, as DNA: TGTGCCAGCAGTATGACGGACGCTGATCCTTACAATGAGCAGTTCTTC. Its protein is CASSMTDADPYNEQFF.

The genes are TRBV4-2 and TRBJ2-1; 9 bases map to TRBD1. The DNA matches TRBJ2-7 better at its end, which makes the J call doubtful. Germline V lookup: CDR1 LGHNA, CDR2 YNFKEQ. The CDR3 is 16 amino acids. CDR3 protein: CASSQGGQGENNEQYF. As DNA, the CDR3 is TGTGCCAGCAGCCAAGGGGGACAGGGTGAGAACAATGAGCAGTACTTC.

J is TRBJ2-3 and V is TRBV20-1, with 10 bases aligning to TRBD1. This CDR3 comprises 14 residues. The germline V gene has CDR1 DFQATT and CDR2 SNEGSKA (reference sequence). Losses at the gene ends were 4 bases for V and 3 bases for J; bases not matched to a gene: 4. Written as DNA, the CDR3 is TGCAGTGCTAACGACAGGGGGCTGACAGATACGCAGTATTTT. Amino acids: CSANDRGLTDTQYF.

V is TRBV20-1 and J is TRBJ2-3, with D perhaps TRBD2 (6 bases). Between the trimmed V and J ends, which lost 6 bases and 0 bases, there was a span of 13 bases. Germline CDR1 is DFQATT and CDR2 is SNEGSKA (reference sequence). This CDR3 region has 14 residues. Written as DNA, the CDR3 is TGCAGTGCAGACTATAGCGGTAGCACAGATACGCAGTATTTT. Its translation is CSADYSGSTDTQYF.

V and J are TRBV4-1 and TRBJ2-1; 14 bases match TRBD2. Germline V CDR1 and CDR2: MGHRA, YSYEKL. The CDR3 is 17 amino acids. J lost 6 bases, V lost 3 bases, and 7 bases had no gene match. CDR3 nucleotides: TGCGCCAGCAGCCAGAGCGGGACTAGCGGGAGCCTCAATGAGCAGTTCTTC. This codes for CASSQSGTSGSLNEQFF.

The V and J genes are TRBV3-1 and TRBJ2-7; tentatively, D is TRBD2 (5 bases). The CDR3 has 15 amino acids. Per germline, CDR1 LGHDT and CDR2 YNNKEL (reference sequence). Trimming cost V 1 base and J 3 bases, with 13 bases left between them. The CDR3 is CASSQGNAGVYEQYF. The CDR3 nucleotides are TGTGCCAGCAGCCAAGGAAATGCGGGCGTCTACGAGCAGTACTTC.

The chain combines TRBV15 with TRBJ2-1, with D maybe TRBD1 (6 bases). This CDR3 is built from 15 residues. Trimming pared 0 bases from V and 8 bases from J, leaving 14 bases between. CDR1 is LNHNV and CDR2 is YYDKDF in the germline V gene (reference sequence). The chain's CDR3 is CATSRDNTGCDEQFF. CDR3 in DNA: TGTGCCACCAGCAGAGATAACACAGGGTGTGATGAGCAGTTCTTC.

The chain has TRBV4-3 and TRBJ2-2; D may be TRBD1 (6 bases). Germline V gene lookup returns CDR1 LGHNA and CDR2 YSLEER. The V gene lost 0 bases and the J gene lost 4 bases, with 15 bases spanning the gap. This CDR3 is built from 17 residues. This CDR3 is CASSQDRGRSSTGELFF. CDR3 in DNA: TGCGCCAGCAGCCAAGACAGGGGCCGGTCCAGCACCGGGGAGCTGTTTTTT.

V usage is TRBV24-1 and J usage is TRBJ2-7; 13 bases are a match to TRBD2. The CDR3 contains 17 residues. Germline CDR1 and CDR2: KGHDR and SFDVKD. V dropped 3 bases and J dropped 5; count of bases not matched to a gene: 9. The CDR3 here is CATSDTRGLAGSHEQYF. CDR3 in DNA: TGTGCCACCAGTGATACACGGGGACTAGCGGGATCCCACGAGCAGTACTTC.

This clonotype was observed a few times. The genes are TRBV7-2 and TRBJ2-5; D is unresolved. CDR1 is SGHTA and CDR2 is FQGNSA in the germline V gene. The length of the CDR3 is 16 residues. V was trimmed by 2 bases and J by 3 bases, leaving 16 bases between them. DNA of the CDR3: TGTGCCAGCAGCTTAAGTCGTGTACGGTCAGAAGAGACCCAGTACTTC. As protein: CASSLSRVRSEETQYF. Full variable domain (outside the CDR3, taken from reference TRBV7-2 and TRBJ2-5): GAGVSQSPSNKVTEKGKDVELRCDPISGHTALYWYRQSLGQGLEFLIYFQGNSAPDKSGLPSDRFSAERTGGSVSTLTIQRTQQEDSAVYLCASSLSRVRSEETQYFGPGTRLLVL.